This T cell receptor (beta chain) was identified during a study of blood T cell repertoires in COVID-19. For the study at large: Whether acute or convalescent, the COVID-19 samples came from the United States, Italy and Spain. T cells, B-cell-depleted T cells, or PBMCs supplied cDNA or gDNA.

Per the study methods: Amplifying reference gene primers gave estimates of nucleated cell counts. Here immunoSEQ multiplex PCR was the method, and the copy in TCRdb shows in-frame clones only, minus some. The DNA gave D and trimming, while V, J and clone size come from that table. Among just under 150,000 clones listed, 80% to 90% were seen once. CDR1 SGHDN and CDR2 FVKESK come from the germline V gene. Trimming removed 2 bases from V and 1 base from J, with 11 bases in between. The CDR3 length is 15 residues. The chain is built from TRBV14 and TRBJ1-1, with D perhaps matching TRBD1 (5 bases). The TCR originated in a woman in her 50s with active or convalescent COVID-19. The specimen sequenced was peripheral blood. This CDR3 reads CASSQRRGSNTEAFF. In nucleotides, the CDR3 is TGTGCCAGCAGCCAACGGAGGGGATCGAACACTGAAGCTTTCTTT.